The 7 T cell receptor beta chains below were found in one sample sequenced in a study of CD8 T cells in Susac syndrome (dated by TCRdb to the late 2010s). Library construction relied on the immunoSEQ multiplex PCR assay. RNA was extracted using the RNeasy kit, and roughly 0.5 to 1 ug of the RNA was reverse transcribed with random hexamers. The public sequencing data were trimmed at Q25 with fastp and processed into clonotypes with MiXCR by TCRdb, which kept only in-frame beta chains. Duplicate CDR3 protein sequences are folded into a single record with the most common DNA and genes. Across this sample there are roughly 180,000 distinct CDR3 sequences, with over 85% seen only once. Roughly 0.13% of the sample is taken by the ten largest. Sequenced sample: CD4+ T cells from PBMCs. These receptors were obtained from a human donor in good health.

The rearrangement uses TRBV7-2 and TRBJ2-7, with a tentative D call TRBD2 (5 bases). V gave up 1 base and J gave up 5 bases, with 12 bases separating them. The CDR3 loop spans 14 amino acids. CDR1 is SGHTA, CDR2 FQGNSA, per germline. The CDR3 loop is CASSLVVFGDEQYF. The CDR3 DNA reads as TGTGCCAGCAGCTTAGTGGTTTTCGGGGACGAGCAGTACTTC.

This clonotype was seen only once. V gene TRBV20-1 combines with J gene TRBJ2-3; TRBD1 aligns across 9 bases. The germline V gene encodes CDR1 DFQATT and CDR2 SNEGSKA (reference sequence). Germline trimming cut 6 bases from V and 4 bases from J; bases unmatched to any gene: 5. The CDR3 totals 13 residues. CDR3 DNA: TGCAGTGCCAGGAGGACAGGGGCAGATACGCAGTATTTT. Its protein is CSARRTGADTQYF.

CDR3 nucleotide sequence: TGTGCCAGCAGTTTAGAGGGAAGGAATACGCAGTATTTT. Its protein product is CASSLEGRNTQYF. The rearrangement links TRBV12-3 or TRBV12-4 to TRBJ2-3, with no clear D. V lost 1 base and J lost 7, with 9 bases in between. The CDR3 covers 13 residues.

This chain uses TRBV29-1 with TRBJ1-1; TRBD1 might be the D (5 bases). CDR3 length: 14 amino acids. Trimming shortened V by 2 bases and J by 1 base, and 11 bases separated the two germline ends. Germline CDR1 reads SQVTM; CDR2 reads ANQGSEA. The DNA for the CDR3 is TGCAGCGTTGAATCCCGGGACGGGAACACTGAAGCTTTCTTT. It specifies CSVESRDGNTEAFF. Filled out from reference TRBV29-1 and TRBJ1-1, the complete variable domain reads SAVISQKPSRDICQRGTSLTIQCQVDSQVTMMFWYRQQPGQSLTLIATANQGSEATYESGFVIDKFPISRPNLTFSTLTVSNMSPEDSSIYLCSVESRDGNTEAFFGQGTRLTVV.

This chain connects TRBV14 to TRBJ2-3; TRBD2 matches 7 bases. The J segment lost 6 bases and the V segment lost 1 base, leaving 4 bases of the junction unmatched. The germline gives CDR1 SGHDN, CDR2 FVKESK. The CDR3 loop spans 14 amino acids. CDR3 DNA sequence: TGTGCCAGCAGCCAAGCCTGGCGGGGGGATACGCAGTATTTT. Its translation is CASSQAWRGDTQYF. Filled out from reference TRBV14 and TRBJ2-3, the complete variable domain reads EAGVTQFPSHSVIEKGQTVTLRCDPISGHDNLYWYRRVMGKEIKFLLHFVKESKQDESGMPNNRFLAERTGGTYSTLKVQPAELEDSGVYFCASSQAWRGDTQYFGPGTRLTVL.

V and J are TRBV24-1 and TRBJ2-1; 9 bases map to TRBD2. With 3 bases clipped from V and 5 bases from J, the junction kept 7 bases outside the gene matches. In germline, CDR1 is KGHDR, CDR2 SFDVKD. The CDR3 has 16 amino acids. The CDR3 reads CATSDARTSDNNEQFF. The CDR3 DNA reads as TGTGCCACCAGTGATGCCCGGACTAGCGATAACAATGAGCAGTTCTTC.

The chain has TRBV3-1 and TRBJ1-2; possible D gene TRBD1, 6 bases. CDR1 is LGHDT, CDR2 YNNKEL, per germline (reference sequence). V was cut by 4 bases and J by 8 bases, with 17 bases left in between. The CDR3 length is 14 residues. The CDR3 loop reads CASSPAGRGGGYTF. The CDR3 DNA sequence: TGTGCCAGCAGCCCCGCCGGGAGGGGGGGAGGCTACACCTTC.